The 26 T cell receptor beta chains reported below all come from one sample, sequenced in a study of beta chain features in type 1 diabetes. Study-level results: People with Type 1 diabetes carried modestly yet significantly shorter TCRB CDR3s in all four CD4+ subsets.

Reverse transcribing all isolated RNA meant expressed TCRB transcripts were sequenced. Data came from immunoSEQ multiplex PCR; TCRdb stores just in-frame clones and leaves some out. The table records roughly 50,000 clones, under 55% of them present only once. These TCRs' antigens remain unknown. Material: Tregs from blood. The receptors were sampled from a man between 25 and 39 years old with type 1 diabetes.

In this sample, this clone turned up once. J is TRBJ1-5 and V is TRBV5-1; 8 nucleotides match TRBD1. The CDR3 is 15 amino acids. The germline CDR1 and CDR2 sequences are SGHRS and YFSETQ. V gave up 4 bases and J gave up 2 bases; unmatched junction bases: 5. CDR3 sequence (DNA): TGCGCCAGCAGCGTTACAGGGGGAGGCAATCAGCCCCAGCATTTT. Translating it yields CASSVTGGGNQPQHF.

This clone showed up just once. V gene TRBV27 combines with J gene TRBJ1-4; possible D gene TRBD1, 6 bases. With 5 bases removed from V and 7 bases from J, the gap between germline ends came to 29 bases. Germline V gene data show CDR1 as MNHEY and CDR2 as SMNVEV (reference sequence). The CDR3 length is 19 residues. The CDR3 bases are TGTGCCAGCAGTCCTAGTAAAACTTGGACAGATGCTTTGTTTGAAAAACTGTTTTTT. Its translation: CASSPSKTWTDALFEKLFF.

V and J are TRBV30 and TRBJ2-3; TRBD2 agrees at 8 bases. J lost 0 bases, V lost 5 bases, and 1 base had no gene match. Germline CDR1 GTSNPN, CDR2 SVGIG (reference sequence). CDR3 length equals 13 residues. The CDR3 bases are TGTGCCTGGGCTAGCGGGAGCACAGATACGCAGTATTTT. Its translation is CAWASGSTDTQYF.

V usage is TRBV6-5 and J usage is TRBJ2-7, with D hard to call. Between the trimmed V and J ends, which lost 6 bases and 2 bases, there was a span of 11 bases. Germline CDR1 is MNHEY and CDR2 is SVGAGI. The CDR3 totals 13 residues. As DNA, the CDR3 is TGTGCCAGCAGACCCCCGGGTGCCTACGAGCAGTACTTC. Its protein is CASRPPGAYEQYF.

The chain couples TRBV7-8 to TRBJ2-1; 9 bases agree with TRBD2. This CDR3 region has 15 residues. Germline CDR1 and CDR2: SGHVS and FQNEAQ. J gave up 9 bases and V 5 bases, and 11 bases lay outside the gene matches. CDR3 in amino acids: CASSPLAGIGGEQFF. The CDR3 region has the DNA TGTGCCAGCAGCCCGCTAGCGGGAATAGGGGGTGAGCAGTTCTTC. The whole variable domain, filled in from reference TRBV7-8 and TRBJ2-1, reads GAGVSQSPRYKVAKRGQDVALRCDPISGHVSLFWYQQALGQGPEFLTYFQNEAQLDKSGLPSDRFFAERPEGSVSTLKIQRTQQEDSAVYLCASSPLAGIGGEQFFGPGTRLTVL.

The gene calls are TRBV29-1 and TRBJ2-7, with 8 bases fitting TRBD1. The CDR3 has 15 amino acids. Germline V lookup: CDR1 SQVTM, CDR2 ANQGSEA. V trimming: 2 bases; J trimming: 2 bases; junction bases outside the gene matches: 8. For the CDR3, the DNA is TGCAGCGTTGAAAATTCCGGGACAGGACCCTACGAGCAGTACTTC. Residues: CSVENSGTGPYEQYF.

The V call is TRBV6-5, the J call TRBJ2-5; 8 bases are shared with TRBD1. This CDR3 comprises 15 residues. Germline-derived CDR1 and CDR2 are MNHEY and SVGAGI. V shed 0 bases and J 9 bases; nucleotides not matched to a gene: 9. This CDR3 reads CASSYSTGGSLAQYF. CDR3 DNA: TGTGCCAGCAGTTACTCCACAGGGGGGTCATTGGCCCAGTACTTC.

V is TRBV6-6 and J is TRBJ1-5; D is unresolved. The V gene's germline CDR1 is MNHNY and CDR2 SVGAGI (reference sequence). This CDR3 spans 13 amino acids. V lost 2 bases and J lost 4, with 6 bases in between. The CDR3 DNA is TGTGCCAGCAGTTACGCGGTAAATCAGCCCCAGCATTTT. This codes for CASSYAVNQPQHF.

This clone was found a few times. The chain links TRBV23-1 to TRBJ2-2; the match to TRBD1 covers 10 bases. TRBV23-1 counts as an open reading frame of uncertain function. The junction had 8 bases not matched to a gene; V was cut back by 2 bases and J by 5 bases. The CDR3 covers 17 residues. Here the CDR3 reads CASSQDRGQRRTGELFF. The CDR3 coding sequence is TGCGCCAGCAGTCAAGACAGGGGGCAGCGGAGGACCGGGGAGCTGTTTTTT.

The V gene is TRBV6-5, the J gene TRBJ2-1, with D maybe TRBD2 (5 bases). The V gene's germline CDR1 is MNHEY and CDR2 SVGAGI. The CDR3 runs 14 residues. V was clipped by 6 bases and J by 8 bases, with 17 bases between them. The CDR3, as DNA: TGTGCCAGCAGAATAACCCTAGCATGGGATGAGCAGTTCTTC. The encoded protein is CASRITLAWDEQFF.

This chain uses TRBV7-9 with TRBJ2-3, with D possibly TRBD2 on 6 matching bases. Trimming pared 3 bases from V and 5 bases from J, leaving 9 bases between. The CDR3 sequence is 13 residues long. Germline CDR1 SEHNR, CDR2 FQNEAQ (reference sequence). Here the CDR3 reads CASSFPAGDTQYF. The CDR3 bases are TGTGCCAGCAGCTTTCCAGCGGGAGATACGCAGTATTTT.

The chain couples TRBV19 to TRBJ2-5; 8 nucleotides align to TRBD1. Per the germline V gene, CDR1 is LNHDA and CDR2 is SQIVND (reference sequence). The J segment lost 4 bases and the V segment lost 5 bases, leaving 6 bases of the junction unmatched. CDR3 length: 14 amino acids. The CDR3 DNA reads TGTGCCAGTAGTTCGACAGGGGCACGAGAGACCCAGTACTTC. This gives the protein CASSSTGARETQYF.

The chain is built from TRBV2 and TRBJ2-4, with 9 positions matching TRBD1. V shed 8 bases, J shed 7 bases, and the junction held 6 bases outside the gene matches. This CDR3 region has 13 residues. Looked up from germline, CDR1 is SNHLY and CDR2 is FYNNEI. For the CDR3, the DNA is TGTGCCAGCGCGGGACAGGGTCCTAACATTCAGTACTTC. Its translation is CASAGQGPNIQYF.

This clone appeared a few times. The chain is built from TRBV25-1 and TRBJ2-1; maybe TRBD2 (5 bases). The germline V gene has CDR1 MGHDK and CDR2 SYGVNS. There are 13 residues in the CDR3. V lost 5 bases and J lost 8, with 13 bases in between. In nucleotides, the CDR3 is TGTGCCAGCAGTATCAGCGGAGCAGATGAGCAGTTCTTC. Its translation: CASSISGADEQFF. Looking up the rest from reference TRBV25-1 and TRBJ2-1 gives the full variable domain: EADIYQTPRYLVIGTGKKITLECSQTMGHDKMYWYQQDPGMELHLIHYSYGVNSTEKGDLSSESTVSRIRTEHFPLTLESARPSHTSQYLCASSISGADEQFFGPGTRLTVL.

This clone appeared once. The genes are TRBV7-6 and TRBJ2-1; 8 bases align to TRBD1. From germline, CDR1 is SGHVS and CDR2 FNYEAQ. The CDR3 is 13 residues long. V gave up 5 bases and J gave up 10 bases; unmatched junction bases: 7. The CDR3 sequence: CASSPTGGREQFF. DNA of the CDR3: TGTGCCAGCAGCCCAACAGGGGGAAGGGAGCAGTTCTTC.

This clone was counted between two and nine times. The genes are TRBV7-2 and TRBJ2-7; tentative D call: TRBD1 (5 bases). V lost 3 bases to trimming and J lost 3 bases, with 15 bases between them. This CDR3 is 15 amino acids long. CDR1 and CDR2 (germline): SGHTA, FQGNSA. This CDR3 is CASSLARDKGYEQYF. The CDR3 nucleotides are TGTGCCAGCAGCTTGGCCAGGGATAAGGGCTACGAGCAGTACTTC.

In regard to this clone: The same CDR3 is also encoded by other DNA sequences in this sample. The genes are TRBV18 and TRBJ2-7; 9 bases map to TRBD2. CDR3 length equals 14 residues. V lost 3 bases and J lost 3; bases outside the gene matches: 3. Germline V gives CDR1 KGHSH, CDR2 LQKENI. Here the CDR3 DNA reads TGTGCCAGCTCACCGGATAGCGGGAGCTACGAGCAGTACTTC. This encodes CASSPDSGSYEQYF.

This clone was seen more than once but under ten times. This sequence joins TRBV11-3 and TRBJ2-1, with 14 positions matching TRBD2. Germline CDR1 reads SGHNT; CDR2 reads YENEEA. The CDR3 loop spans 18 amino acids. V shed 4 bases and J 0 bases; nucleotides not matched to a gene: 5. The CDR3 DNA reads as TGTGCCAGCAGCTCATGGGGGACTAGCGGGAGCTCCTACAATGAGCAGTTCTTC. Protein product: CASSSWGTSGSSYNEQFF. Full variable domain (remainder filled in from reference TRBV11-3 and TRBJ2-1): EAGVVQSPRYKIIEKKQPVAFWCNPISGHNTLYWYLQNLGQGPELLIRYENEEAVDDSQLPKDRFSAERLKGVDSTLKIQPAELGDSAVYLCASSSWGTSGSSYNEQFFGPGTRLTVL.

CDR3 nucleotides: TGTGCCAGCAGCCAAGCGTTTGCGGGGGGTTCCTACGAGCAGTACTTC. Its protein product is CASSQAFAGGSYEQYF. The genes are TRBV4-2 and TRBJ2-7; the match to TRBD2 covers 8 bases. CDR1 is LGHNA, CDR2 YNFKEQ, per germline. The CDR3 runs to 16 residues. V dropped 1 base and J dropped 1; count of bases not matched to a gene: 6.

The table lists this clone with a few counts. The chain uses TRBV18 and TRBJ1-2; 7 bases are shared with TRBD1. CDR1 and CDR2 from the germline V gene are KGHSH and LQKENI. The CDR3 is 17 residues long. Germline trimming cut 1 base from V and 8 bases from J; bases unmatched to any gene: 16. CDR3 in DNA: TGTGCCAGCTCACCACTGACAGGGAGGTCGCCGGGGGACGGCTACACCTTC. It translates to CASSPLTGRSPGDGYTF.

The rearrangement links TRBV5-1 to TRBJ2-3; TRBD2 agrees at 11 bases. With 2 bases clipped from V and 10 bases from J, the junction kept 9 bases outside the gene matches. This CDR3 is 15 amino acids long. CDR1 is SGHRS, CDR2 YFSETQ, per germline. The DNA of the CDR3 is TGCGCCAGCAGCTTTAGCGGGAGGGCCAGAGGGGCGCAGTATTTT. Residues: CASSFSGRARGAQYF.

The chain uses TRBV29-1 and TRBJ2-3; 9 positions match TRBD2. The germline CDR1 and CDR2 sequences are SQVTM and ANQGSEA. The V and J ends lost 1 base and 4 bases, in that order; junction bases with no gene match: 0. This CDR3 is built from 13 residues. CDR3 nucleotides: TGCAGCGTTGAAGGCGGGAGGGCAGATACGCAGTATTTT. Its protein is CSVEGGRADTQYF.

The J gene is TRBJ2-4, the V gene TRBV5-4; 10 bases are shared with TRBD1. J lost 8 bases, V lost 1 base, and 6 bases had no gene match. This CDR3 has 15 residues. Germline V gives CDR1 SGHNT, CDR2 YYREEE (reference sequence). CDR3 amino acids: CASSLKETGGDIQYF. CDR3 bases: TGTGCCAGCAGCTTGAAGGAGACAGGGGGCGACATTCAGTACTTC.

This clone was recorded a few times. This sequence joins TRBV28 and TRBJ2-3; D is possibly TRBD1 (7 bases). CDR3 length equals 15 residues. Germline CDR1 MDHEN, CDR2 SYDVKM. The ends were cut back, 6 bases at V and 2 bases at J, with 15 bases in the middle. The CDR3 DNA follows: TGTGCCAGCAGCGAACAGGGGCGGGACACAGATACGCAGTATTTT. This gives the protein CASSEQGRDTDTQYF.

This clone was picked up one time. The CDR3 DNA reads TGTGCCAGCAACTTGTCGCCAGGGGGATATTCACCCCTCCACTTT. Amino acids: CASNLSPGGYSPLHF. The chain couples TRBV6-1 to TRBJ1-6; 7 nucleotides match TRBD1. This CDR3 has 15 residues. V shed 7 bases and J 8 bases; nucleotides not matched to a gene: 11. Germline values: CDR1 MNHNS, CDR2 SASEGT.

The chain is built from TRBV29-1 and TRBJ1-2; the D is unclear. The CDR3 has 11 amino acids. Germline V gene lookup returns CDR1 SQVTM and CDR2 ANQGSEA. The V end lost 4 bases, the J end lost 3 bases, and 6 bases lay between the germline ends. CDR3 sequence: CSVANYYGYTF. CDR3 DNA: TGCAGCGTTGCCAACTACTATGGCTACACCTTC.